These T cell receptor beta chains were read from a single sample in a study of T cell responses to AZD1222 COVID-19 vaccine. TCRdb keeps only in-frame clones here, not all; method: immunoSEQ multiplex PCR. The sample has about 120,000 clones, about 92% seen once. Sequencing was performed on peripheral blood, taken 28 days after the second AZD1222 dose. The receptors stem from an adult who received the AZD1222 COVID-19 vaccine. Each CDR3 is given with its conserved first and last residue. D genes are given only for firm matches. Clone size, where shown, is once, few, many, or a class for clones that have expanded.

CDR3 DNA: TGTGCCAGCAGCGTAGTGGACTACCATGAGCAGTTCTTC
CDR3 protein: CASSVVDYHEQFF
D gene: .
V gene: TRBV9
J gene: TRBJ2-1
clone size: .

CDR3 DNA: TGTGCCAGTAGTACCTGGGAGGGGGCCGGCAATCAGCCCCAGCATTTT
CDR3 protein: CASSTWEGAGNQPQHF
D gene: TRBD1
V gene: TRBV19
J gene: TRBJ1-5
clone size: .

CDR3 DNA: TGCGCCAGCAGCCTCAGCACCGGGGAGCTGTTTTTT
CDR3 protein: CASSLSTGELFF
D gene: .
V gene: TRBV5-1
J gene: TRBJ2-2
clone size: .

CDR3 DNA: TGTGCCAGCAGCTTAGGGACGGAGCTAAGCACAGATACGCAGTATTTT
CDR3 protein: CASSLGTELSTDTQYF
D gene: .
V gene: TRBV7-2
J gene: TRBJ2-3
clone size: .

CDR3 DNA: TGTGCCAGCAGTTATACGGGGCAAGGAAACACCATATATTTT
CDR3 protein: CASSYTGQGNTIYF
D gene: .
V gene: TRBV6-5
J gene: TRBJ1-3
clone size: .

CDR3 DNA: TGTGCCTGGAGTGTAAAGGGTGCCTCCTACGAGCAGTACTTC
CDR3 protein: CAWSVKGASYEQYF
D gene: .
V gene: TRBV30
J gene: TRBJ2-7
clone size: .

CDR3 DNA: TGCAGCGTTAGGGGTGGATGGCGTGATCCGCCCTACGAGCAGTACTTC
CDR3 protein: CSVRGGWRDPPYEQYF
D gene: .
V gene: TRBV29-1
J gene: TRBJ2-7
clone size: .

CDR3 DNA: TGTGCCAGCAGCCTAGCGGGGGGGCTCCAAGAGACCCAGTACTTC
CDR3 protein: CASSLAGGLQETQYF
D gene: TRBD2
V gene: TRBV9
J gene: TRBJ2-5
clone size: .

CDR3 DNA: TGCGCCAGCAGCGTAGGATCGACAGGCCGGTCCGGCTATGGCTACACCTTC
CDR3 protein: CASSVGSTGRSGYGYTF
D gene: .
V gene: TRBV5-1
J gene: TRBJ1-2
clone size: .

CDR3 DNA: TGTGCCAGCAGCAAACCAGGGGCACAGGGCAGTGGGGCCAACGTCCTGACTTTC
CDR3 protein: CASSKPGAQGSGANVLTF
D gene: .
V gene: TRBV21-1
J gene: TRBJ2-6
clone size: .

CDR3 DNA: TGTGCCAGCAGTTTCCAAGCAGGGGAGCTCGATGGCTACACCTTC
CDR3 protein: CASSFQAGELDGYTF
D gene: .
V gene: TRBV5-4
J gene: TRBJ1-2
clone size: .

CDR3 DNA: TGCGCCAGCAGCAAAAAACAGGGCGGCAATCAGCCCCAGCATTTT
CDR3 protein: CASSKKQGGNQPQHF
D gene: .
V gene: TRBV4-3
J gene: TRBJ1-5
clone size: few

CDR3 DNA: TGCGCCAGCAGAATTACTGGGTCGATTTACACAGATACGCAGTATTTT
CDR3 protein: CASRITGSIYTDTQYF
D gene: .
V gene: TRBV5-1
J gene: TRBJ2-3
clone size: .

CDR3 DNA: TGTGCCAGCAGTGAAGTACAGGATCCAGATACGCAGTATTTT
CDR3 protein: CASSEVQDPDTQYF
D gene: .
V gene: TRBV6-1
J gene: TRBJ2-3
clone size: .

CDR3 DNA: TGTGCCAGCAGCTTAGGGTTGGCAGGGGGAGCTGAAGCTTTCTTT
CDR3 protein: CASSLGLAGGAEAFF
D gene: TRBD1
V gene: TRBV5-6
J gene: TRBJ1-1
clone size: .

CDR3 DNA: TGTGCCAGCGACAAGACAAGGCGGAGGGACACTGAAGCTTTCTTT
CDR3 protein: CASDKTRRRDTEAFF
D gene: .
V gene: TRBV5-6
J gene: TRBJ1-1
clone size: once

CDR3 DNA: TGTGCCAGCAGTTACTTGGGGGCGGGAAACACCATATATTTT
CDR3 protein: CASSYLGAGNTIYF
D gene: .
V gene: TRBV6-5
J gene: TRBJ1-3
clone size: .

CDR3 DNA: TGTGCCAGCTTTGGACTAGCGCGCGCCGGGGAGCTGTTTTTT
CDR3 protein: CASFGLARAGELFF
D gene: TRBD2
V gene: TRBV6-5
J gene: TRBJ2-2
clone size: .

CDR3 DNA: TGTGCCAGTAGTATAGCAGGGGCGATGGACGTCTACGAGCAGTACTTC
CDR3 protein: CASSIAGAMDVYEQYF
D gene: .
V gene: TRBV19
J gene: TRBJ2-7
clone size: .

CDR3 DNA: TGCGCCAGCAGCCTAACACTAGCCAAAAACATTCAGTACTTC
CDR3 protein: CASSLTLAKNIQYF
D gene: .
V gene: TRBV5-1
J gene: TRBJ2-4
clone size: .

CDR3 DNA: TGTGCCAGCAGCTCTAGAACGGGCAATGAGCAGTTCTTC
CDR3 protein: CASSSRTGNEQFF
D gene: .
V gene: TRBV7-9
J gene: TRBJ2-1
clone size: .

CDR3 DNA: TGCGCCAGCAGTGAGGGCAGGGACCCCTACGAGCAGTACTTC
CDR3 protein: CASSEGRDPYEQYF
D gene: .
V gene: TRBV10-1
J gene: TRBJ2-7
clone size: .

CDR3 DNA: TGTGCCAGCAGTCAGGGTTTCGCTGAAGCTTTCTTT
CDR3 protein: CASSQGFAEAFF
D gene: .
V gene: TRBV6-2/TRBV6-3
J gene: TRBJ1-1
clone size: .

CDR3 DNA: TGTGCCTGGAGCCTCGGGACAGGCGACGGTGAAGCTTTCTTT
CDR3 protein: CAWSLGTGDGEAFF
D gene: TRBD1
V gene: TRBV30
J gene: TRBJ1-1
clone size: .

CDR3 DNA: TGCGCCAGCAGCCAAGATCTACAAGGACAGGGATCGAGAAACACCATATATTTT
CDR3 protein: CASSQDLQGQGSRNTIYF
D gene: TRBD1
V gene: TRBV4-1
J gene: TRBJ1-3
clone size: .

CDR3 DNA: TGTGCCAGCAGCTTAGTGGTCCTCGGTGGCGGGGGGGCCTCTGGGGCCAACGTCCTGACTTTC
CDR3 protein: CASSLVVLGGGGASGANVLTF
D gene: TRBD2
V gene: TRBV7-8
J gene: TRBJ2-6
clone size: once

CDR3 DNA: TGTGCCAGCCGGAGCTACAATGAGCAGTTCTTC
CDR3 protein: CASRSYNEQFF
D gene: .
V gene: TRBV27
J gene: TRBJ2-1
clone size: .

CDR3 DNA: TGTGCCAGCAGCTTGGGAGCTGTCGAGCAGTACTTC
CDR3 protein: CASSLGAVEQYF
D gene: .
V gene: TRBV5-4
J gene: TRBJ2-7
clone size: .

CDR3 DNA: TGTGCCAGCCTTGCCGGGGAGACCCAGTACTTC
CDR3 protein: CASLAGETQYF
D gene: .
V gene: TRBV2
J gene: TRBJ2-5
clone size: .

CDR3 DNA: TGCGCCAGCAGCTTCCCGCCCTACGAGCAGTACTTC
CDR3 protein: CASSFPPYEQYF
D gene: .
V gene: TRBV5-1
J gene: TRBJ2-7
clone size: .

CDR3 DNA: TGCAGCTCCGTGACCGGGACCCTTGGGGAGCAGTACTTC
CDR3 protein: CSSVTGTLGEQYF
D gene: .
V gene: TRBV29-1
J gene: TRBJ2-7
clone size: .